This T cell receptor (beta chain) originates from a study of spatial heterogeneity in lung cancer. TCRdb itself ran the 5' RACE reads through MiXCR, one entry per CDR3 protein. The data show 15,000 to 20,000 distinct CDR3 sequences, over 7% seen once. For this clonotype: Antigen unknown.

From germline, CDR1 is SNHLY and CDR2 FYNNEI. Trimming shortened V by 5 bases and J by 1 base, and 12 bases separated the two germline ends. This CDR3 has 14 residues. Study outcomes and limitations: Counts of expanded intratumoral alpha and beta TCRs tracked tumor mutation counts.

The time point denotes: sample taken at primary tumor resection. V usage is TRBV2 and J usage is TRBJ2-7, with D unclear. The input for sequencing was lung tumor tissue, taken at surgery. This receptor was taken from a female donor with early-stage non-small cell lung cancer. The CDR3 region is CASSRDGLSYEQYF. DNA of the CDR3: TGTGCCAGCAGTCGCGACGGTCTGTCCTACGAGCAGTACTTC.